One and the same sample provided the 17 T cell receptor beta chains below, sequenced in a study of T-cell memory formation after mild COVID-19. TCRdb used MiXCR to reprocess the 5' RACE reads, holding one entry per CDR3 protein. The data hold 450,000 to 650,000 distinct CDR3 sequences, with about 20% observed a single time. Sequencing input: PBMCs or a T cell subset sorted from them (not recorded which). These receptors were collected from an adult woman who had mild COVID-19 (a few samples of this study predate the infection). Cell type and time point are not known.

This clonotype was seen only a few times. The chain couples TRBV12-3 or TRBV12-4 to TRBJ1-2; D ambiguous. The CDR3 has 13 amino acids. V was cut by 1 base and J by 5 bases, with 8 bases left in between. CDR3 amino acids: CASSLGGEYGYTF. The CDR3 DNA reads as TGTGCCAGCAGTTTAGGTGGAGAGTATGGCTACACCTTC.

The genes are TRBV15 and TRBJ1-1; 11 bases line up with TRBD1. The CDR3 has 16 amino acids. The ends lost 4 bases at V and 4 bases at J; junction bases unmatched: 8. The germline V gene has CDR1 LNHNV and CDR2 YYDKDF (reference sequence). In DNA form, the CDR3 reads TGTGCCACCAGCACCGGGACAGGGGGGGTGAGCACTGAAGCTTTCTTT. The encoded protein is CATSTGTGGVSTEAFF.

This clonotype was detected only a few times. The V and J genes are TRBV12-3 or TRBV12-4 and TRBJ2-1; 7 positions match TRBD2. The CDR3 contains 14 residues. J was trimmed by 9 bases and V by 7 bases; bases with no gene match: 12. CDR3 region: CASTQVRGRGEQFF. In DNA, the CDR3 is TGTGCCAGCACCCAAGTACGCGGGAGAGGTGAGCAGTTCTTC.

The rearrangement links TRBV6-8 to TRBJ1-2; 8 bases are a match to TRBD1. V shed 0 bases and J 3 bases; nucleotides not matched to a gene: 3. CDR3 length: 15 amino acids. Germline loops: CDR1 MNHGY, CDR2 SAAAGT. The CDR3 loop reads CASSYSTGADYGYTF. CDR3 sequence (DNA): TGTGCCAGCAGTTACTCGACAGGGGCGGACTATGGCTACACCTTC.

V gene TRBV4-3 combines with J gene TRBJ2-7; 8 bases agree with TRBD1. J gave up 7 bases and V 0 bases, and 11 bases lay outside the gene matches. Germline V lookup: CDR1 LGHNA, CDR2 YSLEER. The CDR3 totals 16 residues. CDR3 sequence: CASSQDWGQAGGEQYF. The CDR3 DNA reads TGCGCCAGCAGCCAAGATTGGGGACAGGCGGGCGGTGAGCAGTACTTC.

The rearrangement links TRBV12-3 or TRBV12-4 to TRBJ1-5; weak D call: TRBD1 (5 bases). This CDR3 region has 12 residues. The V gene lost 3 bases and the J gene lost 9 bases, with 9 bases spanning the gap. The CDR3, as DNA: TGTGCCAGCAGTTTGGGGCCCTTGCCCCAGCATTTT. This translates into CASSLGPLPQHF.

This clonotype was picked up a small number of times. The V call is TRBV11-2, the J call TRBJ2-1; 7 bases agree with TRBD1. V dropped 1 base and J dropped 4; count of bases not matched to a gene: 7. Germline CDR1 reads SGHAT; CDR2 reads FQNNGV. The CDR3 extends over 16 amino acids. CDR3 region: CASSLGVGQTYNEQFF. The CDR3 DNA reads as TGTGCCAGCAGCTTAGGCGTGGGACAGACATACAATGAGCAGTTCTTC.

The chain links TRBV12-3 or TRBV12-4 to TRBJ2-7; D perhaps matches TRBD2 (5 bases). This CDR3 comprises 15 residues. V gave up 3 bases and J gave up 1 base, with 13 bases separating them. The DNA of the CDR3 is TGTGCCAGCAGTTTTGAGGGTATTAGTTCCTACGAGCAGTACTTC. Translation gives CASSFEGISSYEQYF.

The chain's CDR3 is CASSLGLAGVGADTQYF. CDR3 nucleotides: TGTGCCAGCAGTCTCGGACTAGCGGGTGTTGGGGCAGATACGCAGTATTTT. The J gene is TRBJ2-3, the V gene TRBV12-3 or TRBV12-4; 11 bases are a match to TRBD2. J was trimmed by 4 bases and V by 5 bases; bases with no gene match: 11. CDR3 length equals 17 residues.

V and J are TRBV12-3 or TRBV12-4 and TRBJ1-1; D is possibly TRBD1 (5 bases). The CDR3 covers 12 residues. V was pared by 8 bases and J by 6 bases, with 13 bases between. CDR3 amino acids: CASSSDIPEAFF. The CDR3 DNA reads TGTGCCAGCTCCTCGGACATTCCTGAAGCTTTCTTT.

The V call is TRBV24-1, the J call TRBJ2-5, with D possibly TRBD1 on 5 matching bases. This CDR3 region has 15 residues. CDR1 and CDR2 (germline): KGHDR, SFDVKD. The germline V and J ends were trimmed by 4 bases and 2 bases, with 13 bases remaining between them. CDR3: CATSERAGWQETQYF. The CDR3 DNA sequence: TGTGCCACCAGTGAACGCGCAGGGTGGCAAGAGACCCAGTACTTC.

This clonotype was seen a single time. This chain links TRBV9 with TRBJ2-1; TRBD2 agrees at 12 bases. The CDR3 contains 16 residues. Trimming took 4 bases from V and 4 from J; bases not matched to a gene: 6. From germline, CDR1 is SGDLS and CDR2 YYNGEE. CDR3 in DNA: TGTGCCAGCAGCCCACGGACTAGCGGGGATTACAATGAGCAGTTCTTC. Translating gives CASSPRTSGDYNEQFF.

The sample holds many counts of this clonotype. V gene TRBV29-1 combines with J gene TRBJ2-3; no reliable D call. This CDR3 spans 12 amino acids. In germline, CDR1 is SQVTM, CDR2 ANQGSEA. Trimming took 7 bases from V and 3 from J, leaving 11 bases between them. The CDR3 coding sequence is TGCAGCGCCTCTGCGGCAACAGATACGCAGTATTTT. It yields the protein CSASAATDTQYF.

This clonotype was detected once. The J gene is TRBJ2-5, the V gene TRBV3-1; D call uncertain. V lost 0 bases, J lost 4 bases, and 18 bases lay in between. From germline, CDR1 is LGHDT and CDR2 YNNKEL (reference sequence). This CDR3 comprises 17 residues. The CDR3 bases are TGTGCCAGCAGCCAAGATAACGCGGCGGAGACAAGAGAGACCCAGTACTTC. Translated, it gives CASSQDNAAETRETQYF.

A single count supports this clonotype. The chain joins TRBV5-1 to TRBJ2-7, with 9 bases matching TRBD1. This CDR3 has 15 amino acids. Trimming took 4 bases from V and 6 from J; bases not matched to a gene: 11. CDR1 and CDR2 from the germline V gene are SGHRS and YFSETQ. CDR3 loop: CASSRVGQGASEQYF. CDR3 nucleotides: TGCGCCAGCAGCCGGGTGGGACAGGGAGCGTCCGAGCAGTACTTC.

The gene calls are TRBV7-3 and TRBJ2-1, with 12 bases lining up with TRBD2. The CDR3 consists of 21 residues. Trimming took 1 base from V and 0 from J; bases not matched to a gene: 13. CDR1 is SGHTA and CDR2 is FQGTGA in the germline V gene. CDR3 nucleotide sequence: TGTGCCAGCAGCTTAAGGGAGCTAGCGGGAGGGTACAGAACCTCCTACAATGAGCAGTTCTTC. As protein: CASSLRELAGGYRTSYNEQFF.

This clonotype was seen more than once but under ten times. The CDR3 bases are TGTGCCAGCAGCCAACTCGGCAGCAACTATGGCTACACCTTC. This translates into CASSQLGSNYGYTF. The rearrangement joins TRBV3-1 to TRBJ1-2; the D is unclear. Trimming pared 2 bases from V and 2 bases from J, leaving 9 bases between. The V gene's germline CDR1 is LGHDT and CDR2 YNNKEL (reference sequence). CDR3 length: 14 amino acids.